Listed here are 31 T cell receptor beta chains from one sample, sequenced in a study of shared clonotypes between healthy human individuals. The table came from immunoSEQ multiplex PCR; TCRdb's copy has only in-frame clones and leaves some out. The profile shows roughly 2 million clones, around 95% of them singletons. The material sequenced was naive CD4+ T cells sorted from blood. The subset was: CD45RA+ positively selected. These receptors all come from a man aged 18 to 29 in good health.

The rearrangement joins TRBV19 to TRBJ2-5; weak D call: TRBD1 (6 bases). V was clipped by 1 base and J by 5 bases, with 17 bases between them. The V gene's germline CDR1 is LNHDA and CDR2 SQIVND (reference sequence). The CDR3 totals 16 residues. The CDR3 protein is CASSIVVSARGETQYF. The CDR3 coding sequence is TGTGCCAGTAGTATAGTTGTTAGCGCTAGGGGGGAGACCCAGTACTTC.

This rearrangement joins TRBV2 to TRBJ1-1; D might be TRBD1 (5 bases). This CDR3 contains 17 residues. Germline V gene sequence: CDR1 SNHLY, CDR2 FYNNEI. V was cut by 5 bases and J by 2 bases, with 21 bases left in between. In DNA, the CDR3 is TGTGCCAGCAGTCTTCAGATTGGGCAGGGACCTAACACTGAAGCTTTCTTT. The encoded protein is CASSLQIGQGPNTEAFF.

The chain links TRBV2 to TRBJ2-1; weak D call: TRBD2 (6 bases). Germline loops: CDR1 SNHLY, CDR2 FYNNEI. Trimming stripped 7 bases from V and 6 bases from J, with 13 bases between. The CDR3 loop spans 13 amino acids. CDR3 amino acids: CASNRLGLNEQFF. Here the CDR3 DNA reads TGTGCCAGCAACAGACTAGGGCTCAATGAGCAGTTCTTC.

The rearrangement links TRBV9 to TRBJ1-2; D is unclear. This CDR3 spans 12 amino acids. CDR1 and CDR2 from the germline V gene are SGDLS and YYNGEE. With 2 bases removed from V and 8 bases from J, the gap between germline ends came to 10 bases. The CDR3 DNA is TGTGCCAGCAGCGTTTCCGGCTGGGGCTACACCTTC. This gives the protein CASSVSGWGYTF.

This chain connects TRBV18 to TRBJ1-6; TRBD1 agrees at 9 bases. The CDR3 runs to 16 residues. V lost 5 bases and J lost 5; bases outside the gene matches: 7. Germline V CDR1 and CDR2: KGHSH, LQKENI. The CDR3 protein is CASSASGTGNNSPLHF. The CDR3 bases are TGTGCCAGCTCAGCGTCCGGGACAGGGAATAATTCACCCCTCCACTTT.

The V call is TRBV5-1, the J call TRBJ2-5, with a possible D match to TRBD2 (5 bases). The CDR3 totals 13 residues. The V end was cut by 7 bases, the J end by 5 bases, with 15 bases between. Germline loops: CDR1 SGHRS, CDR2 YFSETQ. DNA for the CDR3: TGCGCCAGCGCCGGGGTCTTCGGGGAGACCCAGTACTTC. This sequence encodes CASAGVFGETQYF.

This rearrangement joins TRBV30 to TRBJ1-2; perhaps TRBD1 as D (5 bases). V was clipped by 4 bases and J by 2 bases, with 8 bases between them. CDR1 is GTSNPN and CDR2 is SVGIG in the germline V gene (reference sequence). The CDR3 covers 12 residues. This CDR3 reads CAWMGRNYGYTF. The CDR3 DNA reads as TGTGCCTGGATGGGACGGAACTATGGCTACACCTTC.

CDR3 nucleotides: TGTGCCAGCTCCCACTCTGGGACTAGCGGGAGGGCCATCAACGAGCAGTACTTC. This translates into CASSHSGTSGRAINEQYF. The chain couples TRBV18 to TRBJ2-7; 16 bases line up with TRBD2. This CDR3 has 18 amino acids. The V segment lost 6 bases and the J segment 5 bases; nucleotides outside the gene matches: 13. Per the germline V gene, CDR1 is KGHSH and CDR2 is LQKENI.

This chain links TRBV28 with TRBJ2-7; the D gene is possibly TRBD1 (5 bases). CDR3 size: 14 residues. Deletions cut 6 bases from V and 2 bases from J, with 14 bases between. Germline V gene data show CDR1 as MDHEN and CDR2 as SYDVKM. This CDR3 is CASRLQGTAYEQYF. Here the CDR3 DNA reads TGTGCCAGCAGACTTCAGGGAACCGCCTACGAGCAGTACTTC.

This chain connects TRBV10-3 to TRBJ2-7, with D perhaps matching TRBD1 (5 bases). CDR1 ENHRY and CDR2 SYGVKD come from the germline V gene. V lost 3 bases to trimming and J lost 2 bases, with 11 bases between them. The CDR3 totals 14 residues. The chain's CDR3 is CAISDRVGAYEQYF. The CDR3 region has the DNA TGTGCCATCAGTGACAGGGTGGGCGCCTACGAGCAGTACTTC.

V usage is TRBV11-2 and J usage is TRBJ1-1, with a weak D call TRBD1 (5 bases). The V gene lost 0 bases and the J gene lost 1 base, with 12 bases spanning the gap. The CDR3 has 16 amino acids. Per the germline V gene, CDR1 is SGHAT and CDR2 is FQNNGV. This CDR3 reads CASSLDLGGGNTEAFF. The CDR3 DNA reads as TGTGCCAGCAGCTTAGACCTGGGGGGTGGGAACACTGAAGCTTTCTTT.

To note about this clone: The identical CDR3 is also encoded by other nucleotide sequences in the sample. The rearrangement uses TRBV7-2 and TRBJ2-3, with 7 bases matching TRBD2. Germline trimming cut 4 bases from V and 3 bases from J; bases unmatched to any gene: 7. Per the germline V gene, CDR1 is SGHTA and CDR2 is FQGNSA. The CDR3 runs to 15 residues. The CDR3 DNA reads TGTGCCAGCAGCTCCCTCGCGGGAGTAACAGATACGCAGTATTTT. Amino acid sequence: CASSSLAGVTDTQYF.

The rearrangement uses TRBV7-9 and TRBJ1-3, with D possibly TRBD1 on 5 matching bases. Germline V CDR1 and CDR2: SEHNR, FQNEAQ (reference sequence). The CDR3 loop spans 16 amino acids. Trimming cost V 5 bases and J 5 bases, with 19 bases left between them. For the CDR3, the DNA is TGTGCCAGCAGCCAGAACCTGCAGGGTATACGAAACACCATATATTTT. Protein: CASSQNLQGIRNTIYF.

The V and J genes are TRBV28 and TRBJ1-5; TRBD1 might be the D (6 bases). Trimming took off 5 bases at V and 2 bases at J, with 16 bases between the two ends. Germline-derived CDR1 and CDR2 are MDHEN and SYDVKM. This CDR3 region has 16 residues. CDR3 protein: CASSTGTTNGNQPQHF. The DNA for the CDR3 is TGTGCCAGCAGTACCGGGACAACTAATGGCAATCAGCCCCAGCATTTT.

Here the CDR3 DNA reads TGTGCCAGCAGTTTCGCAGGGGGGCCCTACAATGAGCAGTTCTTC. As protein: CASSFAGGPYNEQFF. V usage is TRBV28 and J usage is TRBJ2-1; tentatively, D is TRBD1 (7 bases). Trimming pared 3 bases from V and 2 bases from J, leaving 11 bases between. CDR1 MDHEN and CDR2 SYDVKM come from the germline V gene. The length of the CDR3 is 15 residues.

The J gene is TRBJ1-1, the V gene TRBV19; possible D gene TRBD1, 6 bases. V lost 9 bases and J 1 base, leaving 18 bases between the germline ends. The length of the CDR3 is 15 residues. The V gene's germline CDR1 is LNHDA and CDR2 SQIVND (reference sequence). The CDR3 is CASRKQGTTNTEAFF. CDR3 DNA: TGTGCCAGCAGAAAACAGGGCACGACGAACACTGAAGCTTTCTTT.

The chain combines TRBV10-3 with TRBJ2-2; weak D call: TRBD1 (6 bases). The CDR3 covers 13 residues. V was clipped by 4 bases and J by 7 bases, with 10 bases between them. Germline V CDR1 and CDR2: ENHRY, SYGVKD. CDR3 loop: CAISAQGYGELFF. CDR3 nucleotides: TGTGCCATCAGTGCACAGGGTTACGGGGAGCTGTTTTTT.

This chain links TRBV2 with TRBJ1-5, with TRBD1 as a possible D gene (6 bases). Germline CDR1 and CDR2: SNHLY and FYNNEI. The V end lost 4 bases, the J end lost 7 bases, and 20 bases lay between the germline ends. The CDR3 has 16 residues. The CDR3 spells CASSATSTGTRQPQHF. CDR3 DNA: TGTGCCAGCAGTGCAACCAGTACAGGGACGCGCCAGCCCCAGCATTTT. Looking up the rest from reference TRBV2 and TRBJ1-5 gives the full variable domain: EPEVTQTPSHQVTQMGQEVILRCVPISNHLYFYWYRQILGQKVEFLVSFYNNEISEKSEIFDDQFSVERPDGSNFTLKIRSTKLEDSAMYFCASSATSTGTRQPQHFGDGTRLSIL.

The chain carries TRBV4-3 and TRBJ2-7; 10 nucleotides align to TRBD2. Losses at the gene ends were 1 base for V and 5 bases for J; bases not matched to a gene: 14. Germline CDR1 and CDR2: LGHNA and YSLEER. The CDR3 is 18 amino acids. Here the CDR3 reads CASSQVRAGRLAGDEQYF. The CDR3 DNA reads TGCGCCAGCAGCCAAGTAAGGGCAGGGAGGCTAGCGGGAGACGAGCAGTACTTC.

The V and J genes are TRBV15 and TRBJ2-7, with 7 bases aligning to TRBD2. CDR1 and CDR2 (germline): LNHNV, YYDKDF (reference sequence). J was trimmed by 7 bases and V by 3 bases; bases with no gene match: 24. The CDR3 extends over 19 amino acids. The chain's CDR3 is CATSSATPDPQRGLREQYF. The CDR3, as DNA: TGTGCCACCAGCAGTGCTACCCCGGACCCCCAGCGGGGCCTTCGAGAGCAGTACTTC.

The V and J genes are TRBV11-2 and TRBJ2-5; D unresolved. The germline V gene has CDR1 SGHAT and CDR2 FQNNGV. CDR3 size: 13 residues. The germline V and J ends were trimmed by 4 bases and 5 bases, with 11 bases remaining between them. The CDR3 sequence is CASSSGERETQYF. CDR3 nucleotide sequence: TGTGCCAGCAGCTCCGGAGAACGGGAGACCCAGTACTTC.

This clone was counted a single time. The V call is TRBV28, the J call TRBJ2-7, with 11 bases aligning to TRBD1. With V trimmed by 8 bases and J by 7 bases, 13 bases remained unmatched. Germline-derived CDR1 and CDR2 are MDHEN and SYDVKM. The CDR3 length is 15 residues. CDR3 protein: CASSTPGQGAKEQYF. DNA for the CDR3: TGTGCCAGCTCTACCCCAGGACAGGGGGCAAAAGAGCAGTACTTC. Drawing the rest from reference TRBV28 and TRBJ2-7, the complete variable domain is DVKVTQSSRYLVKRTGEKVFLECVQDMDHENMFWYRQDPGLGLRLIYFSYDVKMKEKGDIPEGYSVSREKKERFSLILESASTNQTSMYLCASSTPGQGAKEQYFGPGTRLTVT.

V and J are TRBV5-4 and TRBJ2-7, with D possibly being TRBD1 (6 bases). Per germline, CDR1 SGHNT and CDR2 YYREEE (reference sequence). The V gene lost 1 base and the J gene lost 2 bases, with 16 bases spanning the gap. This CDR3 has 16 amino acids. DNA of the CDR3: TGTGCCAGCAGCTTGATAGGCAGGGGCGATACCTACGAGCAGTACTTC. This gives the protein CASSLIGRGDTYEQYF.

V usage is TRBV7-2 and J usage is TRBJ2-7; D could derive from TRBD1 or TRBD2 (5 bases each). V lost 1 base, J lost 5 bases, and 21 bases lay in between. The CDR3 loop spans 17 amino acids. Germline CDR1 SGHTA, CDR2 FQGNSA. CDR3 region: CASSLGGNRFVGHEQYF. The CDR3 coding sequence is TGTGCCAGCAGCTTAGGGGGGAATAGGTTTGTTGGCCACGAGCAGTACTTC.

For this clone: Germline and junction disagree at one end, which may indicate a read error. The sample holds other DNA sequences that translate to the same CDR3. The chain recombines TRBV7-9 with TRBJ2-1, with TRBD2 matching 9 bases. CDR1 SEHNR and CDR2 FQNEAQ come from the germline V gene (reference sequence). The CDR3 runs to 15 residues. CDR3 sequence: CASSFLAGTYNEQFF. DNA of the CDR3: TGCGCCAGCAGCTTCCTAGCGGGGACCTACAATGAGCAGTTCTTC.

The chain carries TRBV7-9 and TRBJ1-6; D not certain. CDR3 length: 13 residues. Germline loops: CDR1 SEHNR, CDR2 FQNEAQ (reference sequence). Trimming took 5 bases from V and 8 from J, leaving 10 bases between them. As DNA, the CDR3 is TGTGCCAGCAGCGCCCGGTGGGATTCACCCCTCCACTTT. Protein sequence: CASSARWDSPLHF.

The rearrangement joins TRBV5-1 to TRBJ1-2, with TRBD1 identical over 7 bases. The CDR3 runs to 16 residues. With V trimmed by 4 bases and J by 0 bases, 9 bases remained unmatched. Germline V gene lookup returns CDR1 SGHRS and CDR2 YFSETQ. CDR3 loop: CASSAATGKPNYGYTF. As DNA, the CDR3 is TGCGCCAGCAGCGCCGCGACAGGGAAACCTAACTATGGCTACACCTTC.

This chain connects TRBV4-3 to TRBJ2-5; tentative D call: TRBD1 (6 bases). V dropped 0 bases and J dropped 7 bases, with 18 bases sitting between them. The germline CDR1 and CDR2 sequences are LGHNA and YSLEER. This CDR3 spans 16 amino acids. CDR3 residues: CASSQDLRDTKGTQYF. Here the CDR3 DNA reads TGCGCCAGCAGCCAAGATTTAAGGGACACCAAGGGGACCCAGTACTTC.

The chain's CDR3 is CASSYSAQGMAYEQYF. The DNA for the CDR3 is TGTGCCAGCAGTTACTCGGCTCAGGGGATGGCCTACGAGCAGTACTTC. The V gene is TRBV6-5, the J gene TRBJ2-7; possibly TRBD1 for D (6 bases). With 0 bases removed from V and 2 bases from J, the gap between germline ends came to 14 bases. Looked up from germline, CDR1 is MNHEY and CDR2 is SVGAGI. This CDR3 spans 16 amino acids.

This clone showed up just once. The J gene is TRBJ2-5, the V gene TRBV21-1; the DNA was not compared with TRBD2, the D call given in the table. TRBV21-1 is a listed pseudogene. This CDR3 comprises 15 residues. CDR3 sequence (DNA): TGTGCCAGCAGCACCTCCGGACGGAGGGAAGAGACCCAGTACTTC. Translated: CASSTSGRREETQYF.

In the case of this clone: Within the sample, other DNA sequences also encode this same CDR3. This chain links TRBV18 with TRBJ1-5; D gene ambiguous. Per the germline V gene, CDR1 is KGHSH and CDR2 is LQKENI. The CDR3 length is 12 residues. V lost 2 bases and J 5 bases, leaving 4 bases between the germline ends. In DNA form, the CDR3 reads TGTGCCAGCTCACCAGCTGATCAGCCCCAGCATTTT. This gives the protein CASSPADQPQHF.